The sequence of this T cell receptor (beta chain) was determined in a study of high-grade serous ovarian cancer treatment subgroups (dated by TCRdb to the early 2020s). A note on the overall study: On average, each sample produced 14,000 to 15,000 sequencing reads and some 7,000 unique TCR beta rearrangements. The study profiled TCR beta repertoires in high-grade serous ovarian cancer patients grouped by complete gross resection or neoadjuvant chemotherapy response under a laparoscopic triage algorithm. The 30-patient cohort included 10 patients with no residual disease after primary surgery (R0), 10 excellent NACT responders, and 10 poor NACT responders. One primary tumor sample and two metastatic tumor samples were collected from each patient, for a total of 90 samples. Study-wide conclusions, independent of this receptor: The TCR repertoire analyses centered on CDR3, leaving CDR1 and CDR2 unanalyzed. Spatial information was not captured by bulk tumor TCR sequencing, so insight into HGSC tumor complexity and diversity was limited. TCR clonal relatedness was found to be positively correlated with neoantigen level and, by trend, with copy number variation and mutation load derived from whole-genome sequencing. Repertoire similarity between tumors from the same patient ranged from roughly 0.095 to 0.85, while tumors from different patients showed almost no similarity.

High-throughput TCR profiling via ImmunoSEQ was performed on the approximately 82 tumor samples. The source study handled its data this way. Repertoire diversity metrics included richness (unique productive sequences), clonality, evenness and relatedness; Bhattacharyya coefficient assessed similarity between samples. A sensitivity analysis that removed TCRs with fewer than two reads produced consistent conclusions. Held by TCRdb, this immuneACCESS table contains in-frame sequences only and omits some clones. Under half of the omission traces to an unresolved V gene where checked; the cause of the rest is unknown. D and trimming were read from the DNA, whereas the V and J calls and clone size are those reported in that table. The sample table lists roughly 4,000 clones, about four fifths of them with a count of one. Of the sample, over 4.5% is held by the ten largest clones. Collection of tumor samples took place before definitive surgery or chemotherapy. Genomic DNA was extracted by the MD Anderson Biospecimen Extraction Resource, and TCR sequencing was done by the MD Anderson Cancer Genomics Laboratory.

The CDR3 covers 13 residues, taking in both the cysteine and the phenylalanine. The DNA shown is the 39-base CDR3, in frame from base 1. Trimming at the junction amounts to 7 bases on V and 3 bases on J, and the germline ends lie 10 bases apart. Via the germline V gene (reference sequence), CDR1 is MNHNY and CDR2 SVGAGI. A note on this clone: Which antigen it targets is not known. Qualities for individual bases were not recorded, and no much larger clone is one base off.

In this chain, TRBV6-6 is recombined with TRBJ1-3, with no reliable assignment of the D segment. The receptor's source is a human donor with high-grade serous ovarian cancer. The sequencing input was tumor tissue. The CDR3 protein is CASIPEVGNTIYF. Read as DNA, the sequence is TGTGCCAGCATTCCGGAGGTTGGAAACACCATATATTTT.